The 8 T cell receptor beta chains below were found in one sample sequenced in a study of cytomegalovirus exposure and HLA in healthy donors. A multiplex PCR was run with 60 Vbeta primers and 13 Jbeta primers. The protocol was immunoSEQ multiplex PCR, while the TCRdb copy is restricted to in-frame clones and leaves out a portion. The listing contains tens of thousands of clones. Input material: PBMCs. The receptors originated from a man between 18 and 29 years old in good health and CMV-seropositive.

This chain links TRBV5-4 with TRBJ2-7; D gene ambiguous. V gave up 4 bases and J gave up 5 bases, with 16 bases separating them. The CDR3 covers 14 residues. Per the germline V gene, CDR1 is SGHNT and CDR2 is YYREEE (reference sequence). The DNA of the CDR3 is TGTGCCAGCAGCCCTGGTCGGAGCTTGAACGAGCAGTACTTC. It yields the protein CASSPGRSLNEQYF.

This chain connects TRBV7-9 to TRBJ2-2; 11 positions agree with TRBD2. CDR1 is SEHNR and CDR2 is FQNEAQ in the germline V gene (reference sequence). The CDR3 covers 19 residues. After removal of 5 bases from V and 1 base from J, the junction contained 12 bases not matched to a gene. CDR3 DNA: TGTGCCAGCAGCGGATTTAGCGGGAGGGCCCTCGAGAACACCGGGGAGCTGTTTTTT. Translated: CASSGFSGRALENTGELFF.

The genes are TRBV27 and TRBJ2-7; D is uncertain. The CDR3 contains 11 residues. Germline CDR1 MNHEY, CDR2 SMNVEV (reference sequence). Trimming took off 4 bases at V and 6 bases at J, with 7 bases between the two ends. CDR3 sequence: CASSSYGEQYF. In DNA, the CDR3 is TGTGCCAGCAGTTCATACGGCGAGCAGTACTTC.

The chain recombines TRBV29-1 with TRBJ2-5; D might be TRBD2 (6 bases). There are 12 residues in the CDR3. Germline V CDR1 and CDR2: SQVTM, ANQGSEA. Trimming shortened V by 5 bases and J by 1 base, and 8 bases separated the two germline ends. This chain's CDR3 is CSVRGFQETQYF. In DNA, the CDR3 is TGCAGCGTTCGGGGGTTCCAAGAGACCCAGTACTTC.

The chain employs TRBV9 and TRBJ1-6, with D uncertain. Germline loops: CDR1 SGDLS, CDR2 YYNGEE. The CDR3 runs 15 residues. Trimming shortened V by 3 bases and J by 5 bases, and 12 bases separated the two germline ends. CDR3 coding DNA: TGTGCCAGCAGCGACCGGTCCTCACATAATTCACCCCTCCACTTT. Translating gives CASSDRSSHNSPLHF.

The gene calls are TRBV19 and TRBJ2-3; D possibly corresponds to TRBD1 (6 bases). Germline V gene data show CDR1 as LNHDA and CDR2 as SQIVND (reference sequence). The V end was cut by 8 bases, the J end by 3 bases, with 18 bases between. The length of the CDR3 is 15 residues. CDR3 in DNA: TGTGCCAGTTCCACACAGGGAATGTCGACAGATACGCAGTATTTT. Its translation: CASSTQGMSTDTQYF.

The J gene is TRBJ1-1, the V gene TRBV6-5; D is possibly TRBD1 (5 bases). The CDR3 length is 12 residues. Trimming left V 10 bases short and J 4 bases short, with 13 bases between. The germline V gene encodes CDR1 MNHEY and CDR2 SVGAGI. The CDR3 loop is CATFREGTEAFF. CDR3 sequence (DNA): TGTGCCACCTTCAGGGAAGGCACTGAAGCTTTCTTT.

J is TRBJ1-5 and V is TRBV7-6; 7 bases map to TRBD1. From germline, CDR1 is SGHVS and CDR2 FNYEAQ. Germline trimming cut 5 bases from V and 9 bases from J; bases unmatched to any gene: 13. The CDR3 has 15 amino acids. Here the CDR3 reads CASSPMDRPLRPQHF. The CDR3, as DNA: TGTGCCAGCAGCCCGATGGACAGGCCCCTACGGCCCCAGCATTTT.